These T cell receptor beta chains were read from a single sample in a study of radiotherapy plus CTLA-4 blockade in lung cancer. Some clones are missing from TCRdb's copy, which holds only in-frame ones; the method was immunoSEQ multiplex PCR. This sample carries roughly 110,000 clones, over 75% of them seen once, and the ten largest clones take less than 2.5%. Sequences were derived from peripheral blood, sampled from a patient treated with radiotherapy plus ipilimumab. The receptors were sampled from a human donor with non-small cell lung cancer that progressed on radiotherapy plus ipilimumab. Some clones in this sample may be carry-over from other donors' samples. CDR3s include the opening cysteine and the closing phenylalanine or tryptophan. Fields, in order: clone size, J gene, CDR3 length, V gene, D gene, CDR3 DNA, CDR3 protein. A D gene is named only where the DNA matches it firmly. Size values are once, few and many counts, or a class for expanded clones, and some rows have none.

. | TRBJ2-5 | 15 | TRBV2 | TRBD2 | TGTGCCAGCAGTGACTGGCGGGGGGCCCAAGAGACCCAGTACTTC | CASSDWRGAQETQYF
. | TRBJ2-2 | 17 | TRBV27 | TRBD1 | TGTGCCAGCGTCACCGGGACAGGGGGGGAAGGCACCGGGGAGCTGTTTTTT | CASVTGTGGEGTGELFF
. | TRBJ2-2 | 16 | TRBV7-3 | . | TGTGCCAGCAGCCTAGTATCAGGGACAAACACCGGGGAGCTGTTTTTT | CASSLVSGTNTGELFF
. | TRBJ1-6 | 16 | TRBV11-3 | TRBD1 | TGTGCCAGCAGCTTAGGCCCTCGGGACAGGGATTCACCCCTCCACTTT | CASSLGPRDRDSPLHF
once | TRBJ2-2 | 14 | TRBV4-1 | . | TGCGCCAGCAGCAACCGACGCGAGTGGGGGGAGCTGTTTTTT | CASSNRREWGELFF
. | TRBJ1-1 | 14 | TRBV7-2 | . | TGTGCCAGCAGCTTAGTCACAGAGGCCACTGAAGCTTTCTTT | CASSLVTEATEAFF
. | TRBJ2-2 | 15 | TRBV5-1 | TRBD1 | TGCGCCACCAGGAGGGACAGGGACTACACCGGGGAGCTGTTTTTT | CATRRDRDYTGELFF
. | TRBJ2-1 | 13 | TRBV7-2 | . | TGTGCCAGCAGCCCGTCCGGGGGCAACGAGCAGTTCTTC | CASSPSGGNEQFF
. | TRBJ1-2 | 13 | TRBV30 | TRBD1 | TGTGCCTGGAGTGTTGGGACAGGGCATGGCTACACCTTC | CAWSVGTGHGYTF
. | TRBJ1-2 | 12 | TRBV6-5 | . | TGTGCCAGCAGTTACCCCGGGTATGGCTACACCTTC | CASSYPGYGYTF
. | TRBJ1-1 | 15 | TRBV7-9 | . | TGTGCCAGCAGCCCCCGGGGGGGGGACGGCACTGAAGCTTTCTTT | CASSPRGGDGTEAFF
. | TRBJ2-1 | 16 | TRBV9 | TRBD2 | TGTGCCAGCAGCGTAGCGGCTAGCGGGGGGGCCCTTGAGCAGTTCTTC | CASSVAASGGALEQFF
. | TRBJ2-6 | 15 | TRBV7-3 | . | TGTGCCAGCAGCTACCCGTTAGCTGGGGCCAACGTCCTGACTTTC | CASSYPLAGANVLTF
many | TRBJ1-2 | 12 | TRBV7-2 | . | TGTGCCAGCAGCTGGCGGGAAGGGGGCTACACCTTC | CASSWREGGYTF
. | TRBJ2-3 | 15 | TRBV5-1 | . | TGCGCCAGCAGCTTTGCAGGGGCGGGCACAGATACGCAGTATTTT | CASSFAGAGTDTQYF
. | TRBJ1-5 | 13 | TRBV19 | . | TGTGCCACTTCCGACAGGCCCAATCAGCCCCAGCATTTT | CATSDRPNQPQHF
. | TRBJ2-2 | 15 | TRBV10-3 | TRBD2 | TGTGCCATCATGAAAAGCGGGGGGGCCGCCGGGGAGCTGTTTTTT | CAIMKSGGAAGELFF
. | TRBJ2-3 | 14 | TRBV5-1 | . | TGCGCCAGCAGCTCCACACCCGACAGGGATACGCAGTATTTT | CASSSTPDRDTQYF
. | TRBJ2-7 | 14 | TRBV10-3 | TRBD2 | TGTGCCATCAAACCGGGACTAGCAGCCTACGAGCAGTACTTC | CAIKPGLAAYEQYF
. | TRBJ2-1 | 15 | TRBV5-1 | TRBD1 | TGCGCCAGCAGCCCGGGACAGGGTACGTACAATGAGCAGTTCTTC | CASSPGQGTYNEQFF
. | TRBJ2-7 | 14 | TRBV7-6 | TRBD1 | TGTGCCAGCAGCTCAAGACAGGGATCCTACGAGCAGTACTTC | CASSSRQGSYEQYF
. | TRBJ2-1 | 15 | TRBV6-5 | TRBD2 | TGTGCCAGCACCCCCGGTAGCGGGGGGGCAAATGAGCAGTTCTTC | CASTPGSGGANEQFF
. | TRBJ2-7 | 14 | TRBV28 | TRBD2 | TGTGCCAGCAGTTTAGCGGGGGGCTCCTACGAGCAGTACTTC | CASSLAGGSYEQYF
few | TRBJ2-3 | 16 | TRBV5-5 | . | TGTGCCAGCAGCTTGGCGTACGGGGGCGGCGGGGTTACGCAGTATTTT | CASSLAYGGGGVTQYF
. | TRBJ1-1 | 13 | TRBV7-3 | . | TGTGCCAGCAGCTTTGGGGAGGGCACTGAAGCTTTCTTT | CASSFGEGTEAFF
. | TRBJ2-6 | 16 | TRBV7-9 | . | TGTGCCAGCAGCTTAGGATCCGGCTCTGGGGCCAACGTCCTGACTTTC | CASSLGSGSGANVLTF
once | TRBJ1-5 | 12 | TRBV7-2 | . | TGTGCCAGCAGCTTAGGGAATCAGCCCCAGCATTTT | CASSLGNQPQHF
. | TRBJ2-3 | 13 | TRBV2 | . | TGTGCCAGCAGGATTTACAGGGAAGATACGCAGTATTTT | CASRIYREDTQYF
. | TRBJ2-3 | 15 | TRBV9 | TRBD1 | TGTGCCAGCAGCCTCCGGACAGGGAGCACAGATACGCAGTATTTT | CASSLRTGSTDTQYF
. | TRBJ1-1 | 17 | TRBV5-1 | . | TGCGCCAGCAGCCAGACAAACTTTGGGGGGTTCAACACTGAAGCTTTCTTT | CASSQTNFGGFNTEAFF